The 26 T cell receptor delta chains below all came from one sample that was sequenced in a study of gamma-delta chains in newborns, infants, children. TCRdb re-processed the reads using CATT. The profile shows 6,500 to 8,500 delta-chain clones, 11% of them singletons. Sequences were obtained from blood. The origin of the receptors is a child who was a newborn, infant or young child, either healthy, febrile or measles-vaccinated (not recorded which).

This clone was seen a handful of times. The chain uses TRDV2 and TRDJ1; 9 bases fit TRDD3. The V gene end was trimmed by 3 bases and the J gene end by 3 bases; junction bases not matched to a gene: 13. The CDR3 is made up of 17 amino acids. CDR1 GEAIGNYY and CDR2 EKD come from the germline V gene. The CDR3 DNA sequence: TGTGCCTGTGACGCCTTACTGGGGGACAGTATGGCCGATAAACTCATCTTT. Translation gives CACDALLGDSMADKLIF.

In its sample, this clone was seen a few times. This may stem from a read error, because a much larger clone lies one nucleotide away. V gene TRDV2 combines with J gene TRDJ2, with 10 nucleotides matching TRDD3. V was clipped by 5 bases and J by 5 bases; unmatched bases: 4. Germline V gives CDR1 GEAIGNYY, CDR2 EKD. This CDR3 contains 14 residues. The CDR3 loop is CACGILGDTAQLFF. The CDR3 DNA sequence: TGTGCCTGTGGCATACTGGGGGATACAGCACAACTCTTCTTT.

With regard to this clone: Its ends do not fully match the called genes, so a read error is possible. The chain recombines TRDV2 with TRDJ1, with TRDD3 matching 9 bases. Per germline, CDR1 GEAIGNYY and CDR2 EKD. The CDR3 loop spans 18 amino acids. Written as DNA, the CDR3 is TGTGCCCGTGACACTCTTACTGGGGATACGCTAGGAACCGATAAACTCATCTTT. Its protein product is CARDTLTGDTLGTDKLIF.

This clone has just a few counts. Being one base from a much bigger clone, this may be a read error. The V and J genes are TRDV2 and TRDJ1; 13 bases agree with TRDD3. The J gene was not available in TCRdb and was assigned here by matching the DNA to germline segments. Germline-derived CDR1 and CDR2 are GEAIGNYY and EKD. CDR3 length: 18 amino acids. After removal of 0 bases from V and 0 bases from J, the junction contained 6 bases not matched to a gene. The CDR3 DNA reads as TGTGCCTGTGACACCGTACTGGGGGATACGGCGAACACCGATAAACTCATCTTT. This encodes CACDTVLGDTANTDKLIF.

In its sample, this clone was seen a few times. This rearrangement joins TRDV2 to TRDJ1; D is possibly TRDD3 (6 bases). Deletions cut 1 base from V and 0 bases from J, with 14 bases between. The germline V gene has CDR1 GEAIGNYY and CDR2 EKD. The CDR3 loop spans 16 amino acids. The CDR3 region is CACDTMGALYTDKLIF. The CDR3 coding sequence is TGTGCCTGTGACACGATGGGGGCCCTGTACACCGATAAACTCATCTTT.

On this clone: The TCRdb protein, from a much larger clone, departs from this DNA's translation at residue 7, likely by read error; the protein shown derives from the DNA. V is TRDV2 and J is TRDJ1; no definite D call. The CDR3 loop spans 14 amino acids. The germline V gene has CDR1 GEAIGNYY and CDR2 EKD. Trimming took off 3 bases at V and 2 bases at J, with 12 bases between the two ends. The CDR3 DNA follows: TGTGCCTGTGACGCCTTGGCTGGAACCGATAAACTCATCTTT. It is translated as CACDALAGTDKLIF.

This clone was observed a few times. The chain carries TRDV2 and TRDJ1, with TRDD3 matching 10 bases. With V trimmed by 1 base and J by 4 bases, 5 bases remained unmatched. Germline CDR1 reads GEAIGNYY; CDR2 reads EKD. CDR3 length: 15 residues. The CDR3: CACDTLGDKGDKLIF. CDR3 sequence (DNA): TGTGCCTGTGACACTCTGGGGGATAAAGGCGATAAACTCATCTTT.

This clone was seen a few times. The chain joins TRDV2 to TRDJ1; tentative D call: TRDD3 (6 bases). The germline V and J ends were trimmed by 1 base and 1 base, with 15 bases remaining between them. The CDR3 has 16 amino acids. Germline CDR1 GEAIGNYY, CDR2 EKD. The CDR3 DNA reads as TGTGCCTGTGACACGGTTTTACTGGGTGCCACCGATAAACTCATCTTT. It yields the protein CACDTVLLGATDKLIF.

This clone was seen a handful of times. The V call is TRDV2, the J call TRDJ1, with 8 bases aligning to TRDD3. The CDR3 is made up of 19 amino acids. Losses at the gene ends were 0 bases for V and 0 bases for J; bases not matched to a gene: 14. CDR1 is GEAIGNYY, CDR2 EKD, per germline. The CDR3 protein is CACDTVRLGAALYTDKLIF. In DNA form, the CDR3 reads TGTGCCTGTGACACCGTGCGACTGGGGGCCGCACTTTACACCGATAAACTCATCTTT.

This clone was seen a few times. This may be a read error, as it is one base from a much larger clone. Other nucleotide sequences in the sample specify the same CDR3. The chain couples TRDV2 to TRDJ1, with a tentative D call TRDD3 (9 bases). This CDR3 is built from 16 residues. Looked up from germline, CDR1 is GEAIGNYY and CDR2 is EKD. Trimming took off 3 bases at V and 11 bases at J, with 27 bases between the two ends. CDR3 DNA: TGTGCCTGTGACTCTGTACTTCCTACTGGGGGAAAGGAGCTCATCTTT. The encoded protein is CACDSVLPTGGKELIF.

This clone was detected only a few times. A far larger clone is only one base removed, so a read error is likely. The CDR3: CACESLSTGGFRSDRLIF. The CDR3 DNA reads as TGTGCCTGTGAGTCTCTTAGTACTGGGGGATTCCGTTCCGATAGACTCATCTTT. The V call is TRDV2, the J call TRDJ1, with 10 bases matching TRDD3. Germline V gene data show CDR1 as GEAIGNYY and CDR2 as EKD. This CDR3 spans 18 amino acids.

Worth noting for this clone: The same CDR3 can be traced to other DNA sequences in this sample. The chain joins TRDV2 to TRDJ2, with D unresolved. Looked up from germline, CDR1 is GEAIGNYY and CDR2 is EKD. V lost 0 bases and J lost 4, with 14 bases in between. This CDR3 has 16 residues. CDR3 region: CACDTVSTRETAQLFF. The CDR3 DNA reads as TGTGCCTGTGACACCGTTTCGACGAGGGAGACAGCACAACTCTTCTTT.

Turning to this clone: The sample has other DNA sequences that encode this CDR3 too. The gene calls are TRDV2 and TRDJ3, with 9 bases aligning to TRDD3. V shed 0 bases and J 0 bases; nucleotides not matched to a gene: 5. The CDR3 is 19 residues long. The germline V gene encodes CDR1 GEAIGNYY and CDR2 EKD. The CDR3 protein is CACDTGGYSSSWDTRQMFF. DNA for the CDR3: TGTGCCTGTGACACCGGGGGATACTCTAGCTCCTGGGACACCCGACAGATGTTTTTC.

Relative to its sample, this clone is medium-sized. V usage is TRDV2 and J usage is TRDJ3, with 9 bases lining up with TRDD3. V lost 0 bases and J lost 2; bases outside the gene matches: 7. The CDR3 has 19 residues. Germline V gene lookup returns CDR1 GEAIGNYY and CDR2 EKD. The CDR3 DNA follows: TGTGCCTGTGACACCGTAGGGGATACGGCCCCCTGGGACACCCGACAGATGTTTTTC. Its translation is CACDTVGDTAPWDTRQMFF.

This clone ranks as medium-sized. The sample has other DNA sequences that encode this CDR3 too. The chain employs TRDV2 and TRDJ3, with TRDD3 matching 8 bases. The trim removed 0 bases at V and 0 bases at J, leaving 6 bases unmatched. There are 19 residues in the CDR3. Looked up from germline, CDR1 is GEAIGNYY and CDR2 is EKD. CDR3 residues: CACDTVLGVSSWDTRQMFF. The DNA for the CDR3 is TGTGCCTGTGACACCGTACTGGGGGTAAGCTCCTGGGACACCCGACAGATGTTTTTC.

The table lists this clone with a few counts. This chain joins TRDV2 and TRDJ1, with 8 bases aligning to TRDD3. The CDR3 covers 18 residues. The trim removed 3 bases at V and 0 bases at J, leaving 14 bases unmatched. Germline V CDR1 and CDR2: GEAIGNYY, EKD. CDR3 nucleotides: TGTGCCTGTGACTCCATCGCCTTGGGGGATTCCTACACCGATAAACTCATCTTT. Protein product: CACDSIALGDSYTDKLIF.

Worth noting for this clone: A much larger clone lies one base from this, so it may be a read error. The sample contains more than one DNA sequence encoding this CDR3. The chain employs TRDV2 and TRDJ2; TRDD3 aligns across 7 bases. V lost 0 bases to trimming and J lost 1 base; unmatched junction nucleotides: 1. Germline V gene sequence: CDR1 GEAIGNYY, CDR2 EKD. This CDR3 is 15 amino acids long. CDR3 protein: CACDTVGDLTAQLFF. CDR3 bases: TGTGCCTGTGACACCGTGGGGGATTTGACAGCACAACTCTTCTTT.

The CDR3 DNA follows: TGTGCCTGTGACCCCTGGGGGATTGCCACCTGGGACACCCGACAGATGTTTTTC. Its translation is CACDPWGIATWDTRQMFF. The chain recombines TRDV2 with TRDJ3, with TRDD3 matching over 9 bases. V trimming: 3 bases; J trimming: 2 bases; junction bases outside the gene matches: 7. In germline, CDR1 is GEAIGNYY, CDR2 EKD. The CDR3 has 18 residues.

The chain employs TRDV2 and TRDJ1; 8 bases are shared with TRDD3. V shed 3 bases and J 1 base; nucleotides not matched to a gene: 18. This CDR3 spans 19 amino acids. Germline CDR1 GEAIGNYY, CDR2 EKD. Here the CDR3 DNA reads TGTGCCTGTGACCGACTGGCGTTAAGGGGGATAACCTCCACCGATAAACTCATCTTT. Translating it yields CACDRLALRGITSTDKLIF.

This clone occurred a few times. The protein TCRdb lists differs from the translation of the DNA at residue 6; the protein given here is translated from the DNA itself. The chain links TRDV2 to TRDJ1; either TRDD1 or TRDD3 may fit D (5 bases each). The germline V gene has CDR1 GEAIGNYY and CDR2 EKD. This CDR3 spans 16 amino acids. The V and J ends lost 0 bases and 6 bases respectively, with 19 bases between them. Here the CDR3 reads CACDTIGNGDYNKLIF. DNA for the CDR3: TGTGCCTGTGACACCATCGGAAATGGGGACTATAATAAACTCATCTTT.

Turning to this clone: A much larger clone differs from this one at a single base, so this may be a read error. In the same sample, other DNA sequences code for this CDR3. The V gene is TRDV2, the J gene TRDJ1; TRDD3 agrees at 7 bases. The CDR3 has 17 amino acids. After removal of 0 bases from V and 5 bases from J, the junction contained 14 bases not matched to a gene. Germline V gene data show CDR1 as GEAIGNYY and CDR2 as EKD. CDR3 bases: TGTGCCTGTGACACCGTCGTATACACCGGGGGATCTGATAAACTCATCTTT. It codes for CACDTVVYTGGSDKLIF.

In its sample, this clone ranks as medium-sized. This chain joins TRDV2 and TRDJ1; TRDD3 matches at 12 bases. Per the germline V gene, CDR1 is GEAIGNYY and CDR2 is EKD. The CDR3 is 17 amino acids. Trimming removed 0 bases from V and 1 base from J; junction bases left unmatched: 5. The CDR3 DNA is TGTGCCTGTGACACCGTCACTGGGGGATACTCCACCGATAAACTCATCTTT. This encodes CACDTVTGGYSTDKLIF.

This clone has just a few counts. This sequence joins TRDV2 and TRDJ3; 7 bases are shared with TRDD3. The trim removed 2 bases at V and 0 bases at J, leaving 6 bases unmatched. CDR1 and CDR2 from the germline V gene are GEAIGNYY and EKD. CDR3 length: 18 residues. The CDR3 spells CACDSTGEYSWDTRQMFF. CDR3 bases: TGTGCCTGTGACAGTACTGGGGAGTACTCCTGGGACACCCGACAGATGTTTTTC.

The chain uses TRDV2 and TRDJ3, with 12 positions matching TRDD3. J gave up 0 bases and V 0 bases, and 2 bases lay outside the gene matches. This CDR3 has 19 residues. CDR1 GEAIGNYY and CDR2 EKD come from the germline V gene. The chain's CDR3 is CACDTAGGYGSWDTRQMFF. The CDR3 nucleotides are TGTGCCTGTGACACCGCTGGGGGATACGGCTCCTGGGACACCCGACAGATGTTTTTC.

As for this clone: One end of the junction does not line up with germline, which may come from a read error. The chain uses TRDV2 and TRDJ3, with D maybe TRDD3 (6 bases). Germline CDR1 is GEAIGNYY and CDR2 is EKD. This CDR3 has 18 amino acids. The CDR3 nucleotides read TGTGCCTGTGATTTTGGGGGTCCTAGCTCCTGGGACACCCGACAGACGTTTTTC. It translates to CACDFGGPSSWDTRQTFF.

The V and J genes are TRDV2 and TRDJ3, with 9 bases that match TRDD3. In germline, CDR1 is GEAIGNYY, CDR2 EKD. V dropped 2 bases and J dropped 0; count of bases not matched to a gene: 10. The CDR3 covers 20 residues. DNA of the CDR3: TGTGCCTGTGACAACCTACTGGGGGACTCTAGCTCCTGGGACACCCGACAGATGTTTTTC. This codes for CACDNLLGDSSSWDTRQMFF.